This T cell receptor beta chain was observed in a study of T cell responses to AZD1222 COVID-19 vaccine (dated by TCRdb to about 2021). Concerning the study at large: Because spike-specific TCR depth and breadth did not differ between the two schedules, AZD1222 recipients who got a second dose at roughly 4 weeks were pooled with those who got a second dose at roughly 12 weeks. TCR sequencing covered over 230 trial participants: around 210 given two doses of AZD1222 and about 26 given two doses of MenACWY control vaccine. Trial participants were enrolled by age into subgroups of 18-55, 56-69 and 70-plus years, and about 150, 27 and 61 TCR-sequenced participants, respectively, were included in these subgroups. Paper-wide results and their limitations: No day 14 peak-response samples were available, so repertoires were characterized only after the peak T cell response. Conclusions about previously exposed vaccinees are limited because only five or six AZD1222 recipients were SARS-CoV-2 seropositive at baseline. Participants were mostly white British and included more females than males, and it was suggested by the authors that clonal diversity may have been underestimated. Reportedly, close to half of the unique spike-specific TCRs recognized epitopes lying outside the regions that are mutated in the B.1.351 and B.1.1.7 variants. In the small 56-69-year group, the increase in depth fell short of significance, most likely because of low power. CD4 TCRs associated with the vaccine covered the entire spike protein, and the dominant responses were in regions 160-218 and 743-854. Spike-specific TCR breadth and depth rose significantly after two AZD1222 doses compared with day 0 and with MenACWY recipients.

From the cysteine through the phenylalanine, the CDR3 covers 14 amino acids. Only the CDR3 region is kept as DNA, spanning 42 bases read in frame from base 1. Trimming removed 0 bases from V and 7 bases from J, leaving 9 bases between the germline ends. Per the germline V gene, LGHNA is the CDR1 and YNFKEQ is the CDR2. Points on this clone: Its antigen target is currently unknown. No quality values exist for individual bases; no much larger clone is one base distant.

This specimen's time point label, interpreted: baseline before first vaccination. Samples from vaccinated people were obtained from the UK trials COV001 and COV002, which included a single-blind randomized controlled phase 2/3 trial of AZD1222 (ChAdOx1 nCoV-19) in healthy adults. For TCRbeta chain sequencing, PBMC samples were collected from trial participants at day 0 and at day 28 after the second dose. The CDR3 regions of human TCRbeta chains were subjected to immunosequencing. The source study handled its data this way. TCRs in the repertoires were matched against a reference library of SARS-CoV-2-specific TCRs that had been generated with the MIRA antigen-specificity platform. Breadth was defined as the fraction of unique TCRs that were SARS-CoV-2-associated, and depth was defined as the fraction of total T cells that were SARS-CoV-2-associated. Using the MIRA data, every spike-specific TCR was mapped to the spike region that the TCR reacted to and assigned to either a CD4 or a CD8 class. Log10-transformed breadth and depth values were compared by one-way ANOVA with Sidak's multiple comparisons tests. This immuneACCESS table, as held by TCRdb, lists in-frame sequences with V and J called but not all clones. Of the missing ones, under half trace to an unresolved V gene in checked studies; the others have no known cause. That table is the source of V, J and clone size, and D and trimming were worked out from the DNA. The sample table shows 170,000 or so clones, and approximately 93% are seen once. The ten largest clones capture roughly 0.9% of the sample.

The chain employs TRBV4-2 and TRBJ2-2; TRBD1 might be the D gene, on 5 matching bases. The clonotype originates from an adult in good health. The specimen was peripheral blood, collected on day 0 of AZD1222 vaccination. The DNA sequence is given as TGTGCCAGCAGCCAAGACAGGGATGGCGGGGAGCTGTTTTTT. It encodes CASSQDRDGGELFF.